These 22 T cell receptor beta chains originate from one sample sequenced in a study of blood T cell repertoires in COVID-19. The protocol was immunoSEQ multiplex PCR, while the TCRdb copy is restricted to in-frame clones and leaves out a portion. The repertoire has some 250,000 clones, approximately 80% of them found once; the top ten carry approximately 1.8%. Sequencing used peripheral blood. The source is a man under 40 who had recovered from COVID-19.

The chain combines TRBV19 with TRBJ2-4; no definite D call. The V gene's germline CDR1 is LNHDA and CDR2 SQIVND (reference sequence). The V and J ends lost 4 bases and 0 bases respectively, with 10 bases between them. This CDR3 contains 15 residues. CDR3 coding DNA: TGTGCCAGTAGTAATAGCCCCCCAGCCAAAAACATTCAGTACTTC. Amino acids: CASSNSPPAKNIQYF.

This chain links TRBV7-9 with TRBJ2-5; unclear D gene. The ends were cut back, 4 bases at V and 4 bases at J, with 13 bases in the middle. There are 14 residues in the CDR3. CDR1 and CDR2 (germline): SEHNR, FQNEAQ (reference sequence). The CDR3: CASSSQSISETQYF. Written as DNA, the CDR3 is TGTGCCAGCAGCTCCCAATCTATATCAGAGACCCAGTACTTC.

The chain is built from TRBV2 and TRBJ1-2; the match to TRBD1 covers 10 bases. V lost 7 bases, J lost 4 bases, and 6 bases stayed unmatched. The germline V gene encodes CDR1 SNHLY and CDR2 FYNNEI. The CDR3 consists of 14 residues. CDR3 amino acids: CASKRQGAGYGYTF. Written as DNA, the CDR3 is TGTGCCAGCAAGAGACAGGGGGCGGGCTATGGCTACACCTTC.

CDR3 region: CASSISDRAKLFF. The DNA of the CDR3 is TGTGCCAGTAGTATTAGCGACAGGGCAAAACTGTTTTTT. V usage is TRBV19 and J usage is TRBJ1-4; 7 positions agree with TRBD1. Germline V gives CDR1 LNHDA, CDR2 SQIVND (reference sequence). With 3 bases clipped from V and 10 bases from J, the junction kept 5 bases outside the gene matches. This CDR3 spans 13 amino acids.

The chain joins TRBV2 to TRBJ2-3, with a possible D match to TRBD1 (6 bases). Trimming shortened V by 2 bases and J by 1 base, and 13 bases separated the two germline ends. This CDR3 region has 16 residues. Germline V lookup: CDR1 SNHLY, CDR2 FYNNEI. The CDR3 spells CASSEFWAGGTDTQYF. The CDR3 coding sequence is TGTGCCAGCAGTGAATTTTGGGCAGGGGGCACAGATACGCAGTATTTT.

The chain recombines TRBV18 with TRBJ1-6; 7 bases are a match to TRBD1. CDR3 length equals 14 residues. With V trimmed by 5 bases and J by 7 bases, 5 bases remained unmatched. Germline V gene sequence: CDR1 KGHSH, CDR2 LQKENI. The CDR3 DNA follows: TGTGCCAGCTCAGAGACAGGGATGAATTCACCCCTCCACTTT. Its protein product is CASSETGMNSPLHF.

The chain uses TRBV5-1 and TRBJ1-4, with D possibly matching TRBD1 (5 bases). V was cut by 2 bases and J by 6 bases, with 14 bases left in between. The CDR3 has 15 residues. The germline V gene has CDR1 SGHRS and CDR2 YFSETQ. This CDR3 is CASSFVGEEDEKLFF. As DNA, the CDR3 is TGCGCCAGCAGCTTCGTGGGGGAGGAGGATGAAAAACTGTTTTTT.

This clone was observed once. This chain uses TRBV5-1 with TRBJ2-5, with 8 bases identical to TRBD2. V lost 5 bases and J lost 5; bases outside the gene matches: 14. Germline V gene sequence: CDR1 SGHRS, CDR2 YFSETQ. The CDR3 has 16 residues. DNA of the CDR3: TGCGCCAGCAGACCCGGGTCGGGGGGGGCGCCTGAGACCCAGTACTTC. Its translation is CASRPGSGGAPETQYF.

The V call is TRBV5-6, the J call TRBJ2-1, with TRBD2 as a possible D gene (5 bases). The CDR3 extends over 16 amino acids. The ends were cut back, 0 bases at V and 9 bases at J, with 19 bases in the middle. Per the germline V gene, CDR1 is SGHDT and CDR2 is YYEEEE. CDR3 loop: CASSLAVGEQEAEQFF. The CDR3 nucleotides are TGTGCCAGCAGCTTGGCCGTCGGGGAGCAAGAGGCTGAGCAGTTCTTC.

The CDR3 bases are TGCAGCGTTCTAGGTTTTTCGTTGGACACTGAAGCTTTCTTT. This translates into CSVLGFSLDTEAFF. V usage is TRBV29-1 and J usage is TRBJ1-1; D is undetermined. Trimming cost V 5 bases and J 3 bases, with 16 bases left between them. Germline-derived CDR1 and CDR2 are SQVTM and ANQGSEA. This CDR3 comprises 14 residues. The complete variable domain, with remaining parts taken from reference TRBV29-1 and TRBJ1-1, reads SAVISQKPSRDICQRGTSLTIQCQVDSQVTMMFWYRQQPGQSLTLIATANQGSEATYESGFVIDKFPISRPNLTFSTLTVSNMSPEDSSIYLCSVLGFSLDTEAFFGQGTRLTVV.

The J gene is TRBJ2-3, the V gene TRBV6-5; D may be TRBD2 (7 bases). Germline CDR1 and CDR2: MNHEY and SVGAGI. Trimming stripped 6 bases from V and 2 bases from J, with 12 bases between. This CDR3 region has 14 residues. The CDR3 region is CASRRGGFTDTQYF. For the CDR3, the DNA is TGTGCCAGCAGGCGCGGGGGCTTCACAGATACGCAGTATTTT.

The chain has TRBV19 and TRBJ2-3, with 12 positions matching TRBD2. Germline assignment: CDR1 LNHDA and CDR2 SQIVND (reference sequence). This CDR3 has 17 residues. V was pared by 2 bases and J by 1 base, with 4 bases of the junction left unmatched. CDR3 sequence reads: CASSIILAGGGTDTQYF. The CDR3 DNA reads TGTGCCAGTAGTATAATCCTAGCGGGGGGGGGCACAGATACGCAGTATTTT.

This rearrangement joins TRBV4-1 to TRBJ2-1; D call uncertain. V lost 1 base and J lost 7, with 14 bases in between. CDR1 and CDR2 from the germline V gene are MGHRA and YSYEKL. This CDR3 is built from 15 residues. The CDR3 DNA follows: TGCGCCAGCAGCCAAGTGCTGACACGAACAAATGAGCAGTTCTTC. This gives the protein CASSQVLTRTNEQFF.

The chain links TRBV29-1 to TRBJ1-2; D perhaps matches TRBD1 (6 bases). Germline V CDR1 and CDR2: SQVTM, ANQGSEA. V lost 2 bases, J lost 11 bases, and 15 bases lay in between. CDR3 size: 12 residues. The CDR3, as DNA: TGCAGCGTTGAATCCCCAGGGGCCCCTTACACCTTC. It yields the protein CSVESPGAPYTF.

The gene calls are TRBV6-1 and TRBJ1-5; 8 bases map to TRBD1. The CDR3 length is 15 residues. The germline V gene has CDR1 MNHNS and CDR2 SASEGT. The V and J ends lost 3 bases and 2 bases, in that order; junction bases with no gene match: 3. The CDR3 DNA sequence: TGTGCCAGCAGTGAGTTGGACAGGGGCAATCAGCCCCAGCATTTT. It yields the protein CASSELDRGNQPQHF.

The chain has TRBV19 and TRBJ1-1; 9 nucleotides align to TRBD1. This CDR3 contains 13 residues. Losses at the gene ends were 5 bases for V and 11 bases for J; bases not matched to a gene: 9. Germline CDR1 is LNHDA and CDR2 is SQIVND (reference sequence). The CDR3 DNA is TGTGCCAGTAGTCGACAGGGGGGTTCTCTGGCTTTCTTT. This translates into CASSRQGGSLAFF.

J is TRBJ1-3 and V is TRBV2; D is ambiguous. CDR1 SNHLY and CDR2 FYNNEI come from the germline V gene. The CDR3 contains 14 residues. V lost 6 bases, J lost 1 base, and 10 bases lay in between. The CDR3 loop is CASRPGGSGNTIYF. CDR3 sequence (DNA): TGTGCCAGCAGGCCAGGAGGATCTGGAAACACCATATATTTT.

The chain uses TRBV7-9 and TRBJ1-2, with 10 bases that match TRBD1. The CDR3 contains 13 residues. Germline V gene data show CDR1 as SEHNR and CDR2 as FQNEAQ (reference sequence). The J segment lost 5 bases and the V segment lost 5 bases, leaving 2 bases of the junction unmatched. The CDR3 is CASSPGQGYGYTF. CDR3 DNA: TGTGCCAGCAGCCCGGGACAGGGGTATGGCTACACCTTC.

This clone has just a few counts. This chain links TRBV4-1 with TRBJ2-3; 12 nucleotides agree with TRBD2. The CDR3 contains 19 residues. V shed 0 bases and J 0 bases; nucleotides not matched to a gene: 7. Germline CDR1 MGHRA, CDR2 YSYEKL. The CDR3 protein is CASSQDPLTSGGSTDTQYF. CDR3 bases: TGCGCCAGCAGCCAAGACCCATTGACTAGCGGGGGTAGCACAGATACGCAGTATTTT.

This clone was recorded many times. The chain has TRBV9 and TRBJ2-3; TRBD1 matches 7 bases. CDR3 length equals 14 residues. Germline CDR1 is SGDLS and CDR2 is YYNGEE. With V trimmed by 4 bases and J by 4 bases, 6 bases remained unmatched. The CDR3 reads CASSPSGTADTQYF. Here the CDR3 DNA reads TGTGCCAGCAGCCCCTCAGGGACAGCAGATACGCAGTATTTT.

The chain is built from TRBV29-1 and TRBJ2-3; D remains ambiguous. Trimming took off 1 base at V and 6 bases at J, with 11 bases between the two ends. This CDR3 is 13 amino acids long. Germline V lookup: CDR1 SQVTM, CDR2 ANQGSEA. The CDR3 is CSVEARFEDTQYF. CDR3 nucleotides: TGCAGCGTTGAAGCCAGGTTTGAGGATACGCAGTATTTT.

The CDR3: CSVLVQYRYEQYF. The CDR3 region has the DNA TGCAGCGTTTTGGTACAGTACAGATACGAGCAGTACTTC. The chain couples TRBV29-1 to TRBJ2-7; D unresolved. Trimming shortened V by 5 bases and J by 4 bases, and 15 bases separated the two germline ends. This CDR3 region has 13 residues. Germline V gives CDR1 SQVTM, CDR2 ANQGSEA.